The 6 T cell receptor beta chains below were found in one sample sequenced in a study of human T cells and chemical hapten exposure. TCRdb re-analysed the RACE reads in MiXCR, keeping a single row per CDR3 protein. The sample yields 75,000 to 90,000 distinct CDR3 sequences, 10% seen once. Time point of the sample: patch test 1, 2 weeks after DPC sensitization. Treatment given: therapeutic diphenylcyclopropenone sensitization with weekly scalp DPC. The sample consisted of whole blood, taken in connection with sensitization to the hapten diphenylcyclopropenone (DPC). The origin of the receptors is a woman aged 45-59 years with alopecia areata. Some clones in this sample may be carry-over from other donors' samples.

The chain carries TRBV29-1 and TRBJ2-3; D ambiguous. V was trimmed by 0 bases and J by 8 bases, leaving 9 bases between them. Looked up from germline, CDR1 is SQVTM and CDR2 is ANQGSEA. The CDR3 has 12 residues. CDR3 amino acids: CSVEDLPGTQYF. The DNA for the CDR3 is TGCAGCGTTGAAGATTTGCCCGGTACGCAGTATTTT.

There are a few counts of this clonotype. The CDR3 loop is CASSSRDQSSYNEQFF. The DNA of the CDR3 is TGTGCCAGCAGCTCACGGGACCAGAGCTCCTACAATGAGCAGTTCTTC. This chain links TRBV11-3 with TRBJ2-1; tentatively, D is TRBD1 or TRBD2 (5 bases each). This CDR3 comprises 16 residues. V was shortened by 4 bases and J by 0 bases, with 13 bases between the two germline ends. Germline CDR1 and CDR2: SGHNT and YENEEA.

This clonotype has a handful of counts. The rearrangement uses TRBV18 and TRBJ2-2, with 8 bases fitting TRBD2. V lost 4 bases, J lost 1 base, and 5 bases stayed unmatched. CDR1 KGHSH and CDR2 LQKENI come from the germline V gene. The CDR3 runs 16 residues. In DNA, the CDR3 is TGTGCCAGCTCACTAGCGGGGATGAGGAACACCGGGGAGCTGTTTTTT. Its protein is CASSLAGMRNTGELFF.

There are a few counts of this clonotype. The genes are TRBV4-1 and TRBJ1-1; weak D call: TRBD1 (5 bases). The CDR3 totals 15 residues. Trimming removed 0 bases at V and 8 bases at J, with 16 bases between. The germline CDR1 and CDR2 sequences are MGHRA and YSYEKL. The CDR3 nucleotides read TGCGCCAGCAGCCAAGACCGGGACCTAAGAGGGGAAGCTTTCTTT. This encodes CASSQDRDLRGEAFF.

This clonotype was counted between two and nine times. The rearrangement links TRBV5-1 to TRBJ1-4; 10 bases are a match to TRBD1. Trimming removed 4 bases from V and 5 bases from J; junction bases left unmatched: 2. Per the germline V gene, CDR1 is SGHRS and CDR2 is YFSETQ. The CDR3 has 14 residues. CDR3: CASSLTGGNEKLFF. CDR3 DNA sequence: TGCGCCAGCAGCCTGACAGGGGGCAATGAAAAACTGTTTTTT.

J is TRBJ2-5 and V is TRBV30, with D uncertain. The length of the CDR3 is 14 residues. Trimming cost V 0 bases and J 2 bases, with 10 bases left between them. From germline, CDR1 is GTSNPN and CDR2 SVGIG (reference sequence). The CDR3 bases are TGTGCCTGGAGTGTAGGAATAGCTCAAGAGACCCAGTACTTC. Translation gives CAWSVGIAQETQYF.